A single sample gave rise to the 23 T cell receptor beta chains below, sequenced in a study of shared clonotypes between healthy human individuals. Libraries were prepared by immunoSEQ multiplex PCR; TCRdb keeps only in-frame clonotypes and omits some of them. The table records under 1,900,000 clones, about 98.5% of them present only once. The sequenced sample was naive CD4+ T cells sorted from blood. Subset specified: CD45RA+ positively selected. Receptor source: a young man in good health.

This chain connects TRBV6-5 to TRBJ2-1; weak D call: TRBD2 (6 bases). This CDR3 has 14 residues. Germline CDR1 is MNHEY and CDR2 is SVGAGI. Between the trimmed V and J ends, which lost 5 bases and 6 bases, there was a span of 14 bases. The CDR3 region has the DNA TGTGCCAGCAGTCCCCTCACTAGCAGCAATGAGCAGTTCTTC. Translation gives CASSPLTSSNEQFF.

The V and J genes are TRBV27 and TRBJ2-7; the match to TRBD1 covers 8 bases. The CDR3 spans 15 residues. CDR1 and CDR2 from the germline V gene are MNHEY and SMNVEV (reference sequence). The trim removed 5 bases at V and 5 bases at J, leaving 11 bases unmatched. The CDR3 DNA is TGTGCCAGCAGTGATTTGAGACAGGGGAGTGACGAGCAGTACTTC. Protein product: CASSDLRQGSDEQYF.

In this sample, this clone turned up once. The chain joins TRBV28 to TRBJ2-7; the match to TRBD2 covers 14 bases. J was trimmed by 6 bases and V by 7 bases; bases with no gene match: 5. CDR3 size: 14 residues. Per the germline V gene, CDR1 is MDHEN and CDR2 is SYDVKM. This chain's CDR3 is CASIPGLAGAEQYF. The CDR3 DNA is TGTGCCAGCATACCGGGACTAGCGGGAGCCGAGCAGTACTTC.

This clone showed up just once. The chain links TRBV5-4 to TRBJ2-7; the D is unclear. With 0 bases removed from V and 5 bases from J, the gap between germline ends came to 12 bases. This CDR3 has 14 amino acids. Germline CDR1 SGHNT, CDR2 YYREEE (reference sequence). The CDR3 here is CASSLVGNTHEQYF. As DNA, the CDR3 is TGTGCCAGCAGCTTGGTGGGGAATACCCACGAGCAGTACTTC.

The DNA for the CDR3 is TGTGCCAGTAGTGATCAGGGGGGTTCAGGCATTCAGTACTTC. Its protein is CASSDQGGSGIQYF. This chain uses TRBV19 with TRBJ2-4; tentatively, D is TRBD1 (7 bases). Trimming took 5 bases from V and 9 from J, leaving 17 bases between them. Germline V CDR1 and CDR2: LNHDA, SQIVND (reference sequence). The CDR3 runs to 14 residues.

The V call is TRBV6-6, the J call TRBJ1-4; D uncertain. There are 14 residues in the CDR3. Deletions cut 5 bases from V and 0 bases from J, with 7 bases between. CDR1 and CDR2 (germline): MNHNY, SVGAGI (reference sequence). The CDR3 sequence is CASSGVSTNEKLFF. CDR3 in DNA: TGTGCCAGCAGTGGAGTCTCAACTAATGAAAAACTGTTTTTT.

J is TRBJ2-5 and V is TRBV28, with D uncertain. The length of the CDR3 is 14 residues. Germline loops: CDR1 MDHEN, CDR2 SYDVKM. The V end lost 9 bases, the J end lost 4 bases, and 18 bases lay between the germline ends. CDR3 in amino acids: CASGNIGWGETQYF. For the CDR3, the DNA is TGTGCCAGTGGTAACATCGGTTGGGGAGAGACCCAGTACTTC.

This rearrangement joins TRBV9 to TRBJ2-7; 8 bases match TRBD2. CDR1 and CDR2 from the germline V gene are SGDLS and YYNGEE. The CDR3 covers 16 residues. V was clipped by 0 bases and J by 0 bases; unmatched bases: 5. CDR3 sequence reads: CASSVDSGGLSYEQYF. CDR3 in DNA: TGTGCCAGCAGCGTAGACAGCGGGGGACTCTCCTACGAGCAGTACTTC.

This rearrangement joins TRBV11-2 to TRBJ1-1; D perhaps matches TRBD1 (6 bases). Germline V CDR1 and CDR2: SGHAT, FQNNGV. V lost 1 base to trimming and J lost 10 bases, with 16 bases between them. CDR3 length: 14 amino acids. The CDR3 here is CASSLGGTSRGAFF. Written as DNA, the CDR3 is TGTGCCAGCAGCTTAGGAGGGACGTCCAGGGGAGCTTTCTTT.

This chain uses TRBV7-3 with TRBJ1-1, with a weak D call TRBD1 (5 bases). V was pared by 5 bases and J by 5 bases, with 18 bases between. Germline CDR1 SGHTA, CDR2 FQGTGA. The CDR3 has 15 amino acids. The CDR3 is CASSPYLGEGTEAFF. The CDR3 DNA is TGTGCCAGCAGCCCCTACTTAGGGGAGGGAACTGAAGCTTTCTTT.

The rearrangement links TRBV28 to TRBJ1-2; D is possibly TRBD1 (6 bases). This CDR3 has 14 amino acids. V shed 2 bases and J shed 4 bases, with 11 bases lying between them. CDR1 is MDHEN and CDR2 is SYDVKM in the germline V gene. CDR3 DNA sequence: TGTGCCAGCAGTTTAGGGGGCCTAGGCTATGGCTACACCTTC. It is translated as CASSLGGLGYGYTF.

This chain joins TRBV18 and TRBJ1-5, with D possibly matching TRBD1 (6 bases). Germline assignment: CDR1 KGHSH and CDR2 LQKENI. Trimming removed 3 bases at V and 5 bases at J, with 14 bases between. The CDR3 has 15 amino acids. The CDR3 loop reads CASSPTGLLDQPQHF. CDR3 DNA: TGTGCCAGCTCACCCACAGGGTTGTTGGATCAGCCCCAGCATTTT.

Remarks on this clone: This specimen includes other DNA sequences encoding the same CDR3. CDR3 coding DNA: TGTGCCAGCTCACCGAGGACTAGCGGGACCTACGAGCAGTACTTC. Protein: CASSPRTSGTYEQYF. The chain has TRBV18 and TRBJ2-7; 12 bases are a match to TRBD2. This CDR3 contains 15 residues. J was trimmed by 2 bases and V by 3 bases; bases with no gene match: 2. Germline V lookup: CDR1 KGHSH, CDR2 LQKENI.

This clone came up once. The gene calls are TRBV28 and TRBJ1-2; D call uncertain. Trimming left V 2 bases short and J 7 bases short, with 8 bases between. CDR3 length: 12 amino acids. The germline gives CDR1 MDHEN, CDR2 SYDVKM. CDR3 protein: CASSLPESGYTF. The CDR3 nucleotides are TGTGCCAGCAGTTTACCCGAATCTGGCTACACCTTC.

J is TRBJ2-7 and V is TRBV6-5; no definite D call. This CDR3 has 13 residues. CDR1 is MNHEY, CDR2 SVGAGI, per germline. Deletions cut 5 bases from V and 1 base from J, with 9 bases between. This CDR3 is CASSKLGSYEQYF. The CDR3 bases are TGTGCCAGCAGTAAATTGGGGTCCTACGAGCAGTACTTC.

The gene calls are TRBV5-6 and TRBJ2-3, with D perhaps matching TRBD2 (5 bases). This CDR3 spans 15 amino acids. Germline CDR1 is SGHDT and CDR2 is YYEEEE. Between the trimmed V and J ends, which lost 1 base and 2 bases, there was a span of 11 bases. The CDR3 DNA reads TGTGCCAGCAGCTTGTCCGGGGTCTTCACAGATACGCAGTATTTT. It specifies CASSLSGVFTDTQYF.

CDR3 sequence (DNA): TGTGCCAGCAGTTCCGACAGGGAAGAGACCCAGTACTTC. Amino acids: CASSSDREETQYF. The rearrangement links TRBV11-1 to TRBJ2-5; 7 positions match TRBD1. There are 13 residues in the CDR3. CDR1 SGHAT and CDR2 FQDESV come from the germline V gene (reference sequence). The ends lost 6 bases at V and 3 bases at J; junction bases unmatched: 4.

The chain carries TRBV7-2 and TRBJ2-1, with D perhaps being TRBD1 or TRBD2 (5 bases each). V was pared by 0 bases and J by 0 bases, with 9 bases between. The germline gives CDR1 SGHTA, CDR2 FQGNSA. CDR3 length: 16 amino acids. CDR3 sequence (DNA): TGTGCCAGCAGCTTAGCAGGGACCCTCTCCTACAATGAGCAGTTCTTC. Protein: CASSLAGTLSYNEQFF.

The chain links TRBV7-6 to TRBJ2-7, with D perhaps matching TRBD1 or TRBD2 (5 bases each). CDR3 length: 15 amino acids. CDR1 is SGHVS and CDR2 is FNYEAQ in the germline V gene. Trimming pared 6 bases from V and 0 bases from J, leaving 15 bases between. The CDR3 protein is CASRSGTSSSYEQYF. The CDR3 region has the DNA TGTGCCAGCAGGTCCGGGACCAGCAGCTCCTACGAGCAGTACTTC.

This clone appeared once. V is TRBV1 and J is TRBJ2-7; the table names TRBD2, a call not compared with the DNA. TRBV1 constitutes a pseudogene. CDR3 size: 13 residues. The CDR3 DNA is TGCACCAGCAGTCTGAGGATGAGCTACGAGCAGTACTTC. Translation: CTSSLRMSYEQYF.

CDR3 bases: TGCGCCAGCAGCCCAAAGGGGCTAGCGGGAGATACGCAGTATTTT. This sequence encodes CASSPKGLAGDTQYF. The genes are TRBV4-1 and TRBJ2-3; TRBD2 agrees at 8 bases. The CDR3 extends over 15 amino acids. Germline V gives CDR1 MGHRA, CDR2 YSYEKL. Trimming took 4 bases from V and 5 from J; bases not matched to a gene: 8.

The rearrangement uses TRBV27 and TRBJ2-3, with D tentatively TRBD1 (5 bases). The CDR3 extends over 13 amino acids. In germline, CDR1 is MNHEY, CDR2 SMNVEV (reference sequence). Trimming removed 2 bases from V and 4 bases from J, with 7 bases in between. The CDR3 DNA reads TGTGCCAGCAGTTTAAAGGGGTCAGATACGCAGTATTTT. This encodes CASSLKGSDTQYF.

Details on this clone: This sample includes further DNA sequences coding for the same CDR3. The chain recombines TRBV18 with TRBJ2-5; possible D gene TRBD2, 6 bases. Germline-derived CDR1 and CDR2 are KGHSH and LQKENI. V was trimmed by 3 bases and J by 1 base, leaving 9 bases between them. The CDR3 contains 14 residues. CDR3 DNA sequence: TGTGCCAGCTCACCGGGGCGGGGCCAAGAGACCCAGTACTTC. Translation: CASSPGRGQETQYF.